Presented here are 5 T cell receptor beta chains from one specimen sequenced in a study of cytomegalovirus exposure and HLA in healthy donors. PCR amplification relied on 60 Vbeta primers (plus 13 Jbeta primers). Assay used: immunoSEQ multiplex PCR; TCRdb lists only in-frame clones, some missing. The sample lists 150,000 to 200,000 clones; roughly 88% were seen once. Sequencing input: PBMCs. The receptors originated from a woman under 30 in good health and CMV-seronegative.

Details on this clone: An end of the junction does not agree with germline; a read error may underlie this. The chain has TRBV2 and TRBJ2-3; 11 bases line up with TRBD2. The CDR3 has 18 residues. CDR1 SNHLY and CDR2 FYNNEI come from the germline V gene. CDR3 in DNA: TGTGCCAGCCGTGAAGGGGCTAGCGGGGGGTTGATCACAGATACGCAGTATTTT. Translation: CASREGASGGLITDTQYF.

This clone was observed a few times. This rearrangement joins TRBV15 to TRBJ2-2, with D possibly matching TRBD2 (5 bases). CDR1 LNHNV and CDR2 YYDKDF come from the germline V gene (reference sequence). The CDR3 runs to 17 residues. With 0 bases removed from V and 0 bases from J, the gap between germline ends came to 11 bases. The CDR3 nucleotides read TGTGCCACCAGCAGAGATCGGGGAGCCTCGAACACCGGGGAGCTGTTTTTT. Encoded protein: CATSRDRGASNTGELFF.

The chain has TRBV28 and TRBJ1-2; D gene unclear. V lost 3 bases, J lost 7 bases, and 18 bases lay in between. CDR1 is MDHEN, CDR2 SYDVKM, per germline. The CDR3 is 15 amino acids. CDR3 coding DNA: TGTGCCAGCAGTTTCCAGCAGGCGCCATTTCTTGGCTACACCTTC. It is translated as CASSFQQAPFLGYTF.

The chain joins TRBV30 to TRBJ1-6; D ambiguous. In germline, CDR1 is GTSNPN, CDR2 SVGIG (reference sequence). The V end was cut by 2 bases, the J end by 10 bases, with 15 bases between. CDR3 length equals 14 residues. CDR3 region: CAWSTSAPGSPLHF. The CDR3 nucleotides read TGTGCCTGGAGTACGTCTGCCCCGGGATCACCCCTCCACTTT.

The rearrangement joins TRBV2 to TRBJ2-7, with 9 positions matching TRBD1. Per the germline V gene, CDR1 is SNHLY and CDR2 is FYNNEI. The CDR3 has 14 amino acids. V shed 3 bases, J shed 7 bases, and the junction held 7 bases outside the gene matches. CDR3: CASSEDRGTGEQYF. The CDR3 DNA reads as TGTGCCAGCAGTGAGGACAGGGGAACTGGGGAGCAGTACTTC.